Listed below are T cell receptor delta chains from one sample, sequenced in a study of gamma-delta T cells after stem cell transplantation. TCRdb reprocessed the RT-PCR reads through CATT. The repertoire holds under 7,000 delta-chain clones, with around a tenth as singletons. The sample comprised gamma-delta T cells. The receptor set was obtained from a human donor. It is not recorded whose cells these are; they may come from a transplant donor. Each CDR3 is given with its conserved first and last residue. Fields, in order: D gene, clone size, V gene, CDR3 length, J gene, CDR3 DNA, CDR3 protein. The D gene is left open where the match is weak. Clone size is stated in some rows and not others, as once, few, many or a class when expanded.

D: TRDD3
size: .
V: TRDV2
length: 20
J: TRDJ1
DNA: TGTGCCTGTGACACCGTGCTGGGGGATACTCTCGGGGGGTACACCGATAACCTCATCTTT
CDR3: CACDTVLGDTLGGYTDNLIF

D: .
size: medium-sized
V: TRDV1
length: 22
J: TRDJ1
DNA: TGTGCTCTTGGGGAACCCTACTTCCTAACCGGGGGATATGGAGGTTACACCGATAAACTCATCTTT
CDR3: CALGEPYFLTGGYGGYTDKLIF

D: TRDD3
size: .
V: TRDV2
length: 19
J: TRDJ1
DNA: TGTGCCTGTGACGTCCTTACTGGGGGATACGGACCGTACACCGATAAACTCATCTTT
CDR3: CACDVLTGGYGPYTDKLIF

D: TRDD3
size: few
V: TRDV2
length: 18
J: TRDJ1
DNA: TGTGCCTGTGACGTCCTTACTGGGGGATACGCCTTTTCCGATAAACCCATCTTT
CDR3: CACDVLTGGYAFSDKPIF

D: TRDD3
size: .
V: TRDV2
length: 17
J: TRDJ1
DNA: TGTGCCTGTGACACCCTTACTGGGGGTCCCAGCACCGATAAACTCATCTTT
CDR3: CACDTLTGGPSTDKLIF

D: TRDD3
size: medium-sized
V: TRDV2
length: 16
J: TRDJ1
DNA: TGTGCCTGTGACACCCTACTGGGGGATACAACCGATAAACTCATCTTT
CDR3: CACDTLLGDTTDKLIF

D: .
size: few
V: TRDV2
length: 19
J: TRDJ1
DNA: TGTGCCTGTGACACACTCCTGAATCCGGGGGCTACGTACACCGATAAACTCATCTTT
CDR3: CACDTLLNPGATYTDKLIF

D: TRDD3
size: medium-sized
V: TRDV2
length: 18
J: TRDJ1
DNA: TGTGCCTGTGACACTGTGGGGGATACGCTATTCGGTACCGATAAACTCATCTTT
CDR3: CACDTVGDTLFGTDKLIF

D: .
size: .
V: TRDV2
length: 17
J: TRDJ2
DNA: TGTGCCTGTGACACCCTACTGGGTGGGGGGGAAGAAGCACAACTCTTCTTT
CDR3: CACDTLLGGGEEAQLFF

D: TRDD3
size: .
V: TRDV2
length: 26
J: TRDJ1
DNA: TGTGCCTGTGATACGGTAATCACCCGAATACCCACCCGTACTGGGGGATACGATCGGGACACCGATAAACTCATCTTT
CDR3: CACDTVITRIPTRTGGYDRDTDKLIF

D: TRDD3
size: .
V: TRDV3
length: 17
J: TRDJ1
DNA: TGTGCCTCCATCCCGCGGGGGATACGGTTATACACCGATAAACTCATCTTT
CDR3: CASIPRGIRLYTDKLIF

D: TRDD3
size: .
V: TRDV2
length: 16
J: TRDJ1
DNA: TGTGCCTGTGATGACCTGGGGGACGACCTGGACGATAAACTCATCTTT
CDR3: CACDDLGDDLDDKLIF

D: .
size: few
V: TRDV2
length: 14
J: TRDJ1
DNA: TGTGCCTGTGACATCTGGGGAAACACCGATAAACTCATCTTT
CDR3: CACDIWGNTDKLIF

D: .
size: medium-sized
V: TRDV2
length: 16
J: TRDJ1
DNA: TGTGCCTGTGACACGCTGGGGAACGGGTACACCGATAAACTCATCTTT
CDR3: CACDTLGNGYTDKLIF

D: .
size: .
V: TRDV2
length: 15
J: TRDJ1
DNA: TGTGCCTGCGACGCGATTCTGGGAGACACCGATAGACTCATCTTT
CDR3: CACDAILGDTDRLIF

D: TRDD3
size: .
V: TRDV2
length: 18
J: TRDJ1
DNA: TGTGCCTGTGACGCCTTACTGGGGGATACGGTCTACACCGATAAACTCATCTTT
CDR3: CACDALLGDTVYTDKLIF

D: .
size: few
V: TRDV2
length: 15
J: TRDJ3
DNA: TGTGCCTGTGACCCTCTATCCTGGGACACCCGACAGATGTTTTTC
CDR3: CACDPLSWDTRQMFF

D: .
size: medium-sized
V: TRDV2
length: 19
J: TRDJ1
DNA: TGTGCCTGTGACACCCTCTCCTCGGGATCCCCCGGTCGCACCGATAAACTCATCTTT
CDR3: CACDTLSSGSPGRTDKLIF

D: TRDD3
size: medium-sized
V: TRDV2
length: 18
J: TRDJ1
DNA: TGTGCCTGTGACACCCTACTGGGGGATACGGATTACACCGATAAACTCATCTTT
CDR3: CACDTLLGDTDYTDKLIF

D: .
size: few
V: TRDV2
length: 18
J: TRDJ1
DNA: TGTGCCTGTGACGATCTCCGAAGCCCATCCTATAACGCCGATAAACTCATCTTT
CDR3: CACDDLRSPSYNADKLIF

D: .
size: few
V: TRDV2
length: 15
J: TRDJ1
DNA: TGTGCCTGTGACCCTCTGGCGCCCAACACCGATAAACTCATCTTT
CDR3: CACDPLAPNTDKLIF

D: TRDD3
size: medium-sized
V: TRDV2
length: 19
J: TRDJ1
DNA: TGTGCCTGTGACACCGTCTCATTGGGGGATACCGGGTCAACCGATAAACTCATCTTT
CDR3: CACDTVSLGDTGSTDKLIF

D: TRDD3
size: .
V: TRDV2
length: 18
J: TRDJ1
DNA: TGTGCCTGTGACACCGTGGGGGATACCAGGGTGTACACCGATAAACTCATCTTT
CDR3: CACDTVGDTRVYTDKLIF

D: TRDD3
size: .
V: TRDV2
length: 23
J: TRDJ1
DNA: TGTGCCTGTGACACCGTCGCCCTTAGGCTGGGGGATCTCTCCCCCTCGTACACCAATAAACTCATCTTT
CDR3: CACDTVALRLGDLSPSYTNKLIF

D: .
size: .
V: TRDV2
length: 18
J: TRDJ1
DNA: TGTGCCTGTGACGTCCTGGGTCAAATGGGGACGTACACCGATAAACTCATCTTT
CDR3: CACDVLGQMGTYTDKLIF

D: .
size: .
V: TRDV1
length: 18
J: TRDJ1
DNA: TGTGCTCTTGGGGAACTCGGCTACGAAGGCATACGTAGCGATAAACTCATCTTT
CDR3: CALGELGYEGIRSDKLIF

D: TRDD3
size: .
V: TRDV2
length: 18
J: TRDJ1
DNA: TGTGCCTGTGACACTTTACTGGGGGATACAAGGCAGAGCGATAAACTCATCTTT
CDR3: CACDTLLGDTRQSDKLIF

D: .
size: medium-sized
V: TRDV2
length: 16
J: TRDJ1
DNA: TGTGCCTGTGACACCCTTACCCAATACTCCACCGATAAACTCATCTTT
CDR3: CACDTLTQYSTDKLIF

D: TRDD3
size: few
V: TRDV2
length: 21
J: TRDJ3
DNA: TGTGCCTGTGACACCGAAGGTATTGGGGGACGGCACTCCTGGGACACCCGACAGATGTTTTTC
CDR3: CACDTEGIGGRHSWDTRQMFF

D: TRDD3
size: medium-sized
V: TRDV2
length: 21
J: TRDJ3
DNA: TGTGCCTGTGACACAAGTGGGGCCGGGGGATACGCTCCCTGGGACACCCGACAGATGTTTTTC
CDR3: CACDTSGAGGYAPWDTRQMFF

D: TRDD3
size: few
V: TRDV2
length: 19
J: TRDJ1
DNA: TGTGCCTGTGACACGGTAGGTGGGGGAGCCGACTTGTACACCGATAAACTCATCTTT
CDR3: CACDTVGGGADLYTDKLIF

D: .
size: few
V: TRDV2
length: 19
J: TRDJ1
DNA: TGTGCCTGTGACACCGTACGGGAATATGCCGTGAGGGACACCGATAAACTCATCTTT
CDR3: CACDTVREYAVRDTDKLIF

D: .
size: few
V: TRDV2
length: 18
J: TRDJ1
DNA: TGTGCCTGTGACACCGTAAGAACGCTGGGGATGCTACCGGATAAACTCACCTTT
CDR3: CACDTVRTLGMLPDKLTF

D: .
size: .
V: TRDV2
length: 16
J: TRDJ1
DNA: TGTGCCTGTGACAGCCTTACTGGGATTTACACCGATAAACTCATCTTT
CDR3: CACDSLTGIYTDKLIF

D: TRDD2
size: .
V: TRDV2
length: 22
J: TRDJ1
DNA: TGTGCCTGTGACACCGTCCTTCCTACGGTGGATATCACCAACTATAACACCTATACACTCATCTTT
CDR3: CACDTVLPTVDITNYNTYTLIF

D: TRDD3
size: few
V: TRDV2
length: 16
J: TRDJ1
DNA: TGTGCCTGTGACACTTTACTGGGGGATACGACCGATAAACTCATCTTT
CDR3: CACDTLLGDTTDKLIF

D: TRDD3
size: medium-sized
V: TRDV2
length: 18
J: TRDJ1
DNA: TGTGCCTGTGACAACCTACTGGGGGATACGGCGACCACCGATAAACTCATCTTT
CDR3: CACDNLLGDTATTDKLIF

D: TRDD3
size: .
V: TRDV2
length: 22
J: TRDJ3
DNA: TGTGCCTGTGACACCCCATATACTGGGGGATTTCAAAGCTCCTGGGACACCCGACAGATGTTTTTC
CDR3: CACDTPYTGGFQSSWDTRQMFF

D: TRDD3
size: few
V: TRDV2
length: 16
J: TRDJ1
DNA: TGCGCCTGTGATCAGGTGGGGATACGGGACACCGATAAACTCATCTTT
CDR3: CACDQVGIRDTDKLIF

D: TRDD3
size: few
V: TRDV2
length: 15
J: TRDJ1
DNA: TGTGCCTGTGACCCTGTACTGGGGGAATCCGATAAACTCATCTTT
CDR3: CACDPVLGESDKLIF

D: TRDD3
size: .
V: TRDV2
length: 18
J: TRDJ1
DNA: TGTGCCTGTGACGCCGTACTGGGGGACTCCCAGTACACCGATAAACTCACCTTT
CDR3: CACDAVLGDSQYTDKLTF

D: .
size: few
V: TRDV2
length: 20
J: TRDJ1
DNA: TGTGCCTGTGACTCCCTTCAGGGGGGCTTACCGCAACCGTACACCGATAAACTCATCTTT
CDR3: CACDSLQGGLPQPYTDKLIF

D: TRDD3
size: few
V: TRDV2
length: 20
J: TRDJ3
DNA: TGTGCCTGTGATCTCTTACGGCCCTGGGGGATCTCCTGGGACACCCGACAGATGTTTTTC
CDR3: CACDLLRPWGISWDTRQMFF

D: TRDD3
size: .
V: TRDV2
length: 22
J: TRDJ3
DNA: TGTGCCTGTGACACCGGGAAGAGTTCGGGGATACGAAGTTCCTGGGACACCCGACAGATGTTTTTC
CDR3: CACDTGKSSGIRSSWDTRQMFF

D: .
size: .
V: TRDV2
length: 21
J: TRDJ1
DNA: TGTGCCCGTGACCGTATGTGGGAAGCGAGGATGAACCCCCAAGGGACCGATAAACTCATCTTT
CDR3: CARDRMWEARMNPQGTDKLIF

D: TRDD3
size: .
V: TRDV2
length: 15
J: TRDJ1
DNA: TGTGCCTGTGACGGGGGATACGACGACACCGATAAACTCATCTTT
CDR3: CACDGGYDDTDKLIF

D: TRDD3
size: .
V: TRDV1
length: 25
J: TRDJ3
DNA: TGTGCTCTTGGGGCCAATCCCGCGGGAGGTGGGGGGATACCCCCTCGCTCCTGGGACACCCGACAGATGTTTTTC
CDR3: CALGANPAGGGGIPPRSWDTRQMFF

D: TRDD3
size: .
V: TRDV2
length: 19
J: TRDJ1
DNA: TGTGCCTGTGACCGGCTACTGGGGGATACGGGGGGCCACACCGATAAACTCATCTTT
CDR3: CACDRLLGDTGGHTDKLIF

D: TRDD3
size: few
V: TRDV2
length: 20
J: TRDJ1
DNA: TGTGCCTGTGACACCGTTACTGGGGGATACGAGTCTGATGGGACCGATACACTCATCTTT
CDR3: CACDTVTGGYESDGTDTLIF

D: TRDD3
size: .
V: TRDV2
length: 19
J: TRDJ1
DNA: TGTGCCTGTGACACCGAACTAGTACTGGGGGCCAAGGCGGCCGATAAACTCATCTTT
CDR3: CACDTELVLGAKAADKLIF